This T cell receptor beta chain derives from a study of T cells of healthy individuals. This clonotype has just a few counts. Germline V gene data show CDR1 as ENHRY and CDR2 as SYGVKD. The CDR3 extends over 14 amino acids. Trimming at V came to 3 bases and at J to 4 bases, leaving 4 bases not matched to a gene. TCRdb re-called the 5' RACE reads through MiXCR, storing one row per CDR3 protein. The sample has over 95,000 distinct CDR3 sequences; 17% are singletons. The chain links TRBV10-3 to TRBJ2-7; 9 bases map to TRBD1. The sequence derives from a human donor in good health. Written as DNA, the CDR3 is TGTGCCATCAGTGATCGACAGGGGGAGTACGAGCAGTACTTC. This translates into CAISDRQGEYEQYF.